These T cell receptor beta chains were read from a single sample in a study of cytomegalovirus exposure and HLA in healthy donors. Clones were sequenced by immunoSEQ multiplex PCR, and TCRdb holds only the in-frame ones, with some missing. This table holds more than 85,000 clones. The specimen sequenced was PBMCs. The receptors stem from a girl between 5 and 17 years old in good health and CMV-seropositive. CDR3s include the opening cysteine and the closing phenylalanine or tryptophan. Each record gives: V gene, D gene, J gene, CDR3 DNA, CDR3 protein. The D gene is left open where the match is weak.

TRBV25-1,-,TRBJ2-7,TGTGCCAGCAGTATAGGGAGCGCCTACGAGCAGTACTTC,CASSIGSAYEQYF
TRBV6-6,TRBD1,TRBJ2-3,TGTGCCAGCAGTCCTCAAACAGGGGTGGCAGATACGCAGTATTTT,CASSPQTGVADTQYF
TRBV4-1,TRBD1,TRBJ1-3,TGCGCCAGCAGCCAAGGCAGGGGGGTTACTGGAAACACCATATATTTT,CASSQGRGVTGNTIYF
TRBV28,TRBD1,TRBJ2-1,TGTGCCAGCAGATCCCAGGGGGCGCAGAACAATGAGCAGTTCTTC,CASRSQGAQNNEQFF
TRBV7-3,TRBD2,TRBJ2-1,TGTGCCAGCAGCTGGACTAGCGGGGGGGCGTATGAGCAGTTCTTC,CASSWTSGGAYEQFF
TRBV29-1,TRBD1,TRBJ1-2,TGCAGCGTTGAAGGACAGGGCAAGGGATACACCTTC,CSVEGQGKGYTF
TRBV27,-,TRBJ1-1,TGTGCCAGCAGATTTACAGTTTGGAACACTGAAGCTTTCTTT,CASRFTVWNTEAFF
TRBV7-9,-,TRBJ2-3,TGTGCCAGCAGCTTTTCCTATTCGGCTAGCAGCACAGATACGCAGTATTTT,CASSFSYSASSTDTQYF
TRBV19,-,TRBJ2-5,TGTGCCAGTAGTCCACGGACACTAAGAACAGGGGAGACCCAGTACTTC,CASSPRTLRTGETQYF
TRBV13,TRBD1,TRBJ2-7,TGTGCCAGCAGCCCACGACAGGGGGCGACTTACGAGCAGTACTTC,CASSPRQGATYEQYF
TRBV7-3,-,TRBJ1-1,TGTGCCAGCAGCTTTAGAGGGAACACTGAAGCTTTCTTT,CASSFRGNTEAFF
TRBV18,-,TRBJ2-7,TGTGCCAGCTCAATACAGGATGCCTACGAGCAGTACTTC,CASSIQDAYEQYF
TRBV5-4,-,TRBJ1-6,TGTGCCAGCAGCGCCTCTTGGGAGTATAATTCACCCCTCCACTTT,CASSASWEYNSPLHF
TRBV29-1,TRBD1,TRBJ2-1,TGCAGCGCCGACGGGGGACAGGGTCGGAGGAATGAGCAGTTCTTC,CSADGGQGRRNEQFF
TRBV27,TRBD1,TRBJ1-6,TGTGCCAGCAGGAGGGAACAGGGGGCCTCCTATAATTCACCCCTCCACTTT,CASRREQGASYNSPLHF
TRBV6-1,TRBD2,TRBJ2-7,TGTGCCAGCAGTGACGGAGGGAGCTTAGCGGGGGGGTACAACGAGCAGTACTTC,CASSDGGSLAGGYNEQYF
TRBV2,-,TRBJ1-2,TGTGCCAGCGTGGTGGGGGGTGGTGATGGCTACACCTTC,CASVVGGGDGYTF
TRBV18,TRBD1,TRBJ2-3,TGTGCCAGCTCACCTTTGGGACAGGTAGCATCTAGCACAGATACGCAGTATTTT,CASSPLGQVASSTDTQYF
TRBV5-1,TRBD2,TRBJ2-1,TGCGCCAGCAGCACTCTAGCGGGGGACCACGAAGAGCAGTTCTTC,CASSTLAGDHEEQFF
TRBV7-9,TRBD1,TRBJ1-5,TGTGCCAGCAGCTCGGGACAGGGAAATCAGCCCCAGCATTTT,CASSSGQGNQPQHF
TRBV29-1,TRBD2,TRBJ2-7,TGCAGCGCCTGGACTAGCGGGGGCTACGAGCAGTACTTC,CSAWTSGGYEQYF
TRBV18,TRBD2,TRBJ2-5,TGTGCCAGCTCACCGGGACGGCGGACTAGCACCTCACAAGAGACCCAGTACTTC,CASSPGRRTSTSQETQYF
TRBV7-6,TRBD1,TRBJ2-5,TGTGCCAGCAGCACGGGACAGCAAGAGACCCAGTACTTC,CASSTGQQETQYF
TRBV29-1,-,TRBJ2-3,TGCAGCGCACACCGTCTCACAGATACGCAGTATTTT,CSAHRLTDTQYF
TRBV9,TRBD2,TRBJ2-5,TGTGCCAGCAGCGTAGCGGGGGGTCGAACAGAGGAGACCCAGTACTTC,CASSVAGGRTEETQYF
TRBV30,-,TRBJ1-6,TGTGCCTGGAGTTCGGGAAGCTCCTATAATTCACCCCTCCACTTT,CAWSSGSSYNSPLHF